This TCR beta chain was documented in a study of circulating and synovial CD4+ cells in juvenile arthritis. Points from the study as a whole: Bulk blood CD4 repertoires were more diverse than these.

The V gene's germline CDR1 is LNHDA and CDR2 SQIVND (reference sequence). V lost 7 bases and J lost 3, with 13 bases in between. The CDR3 covers 14 residues. Profiling relied on immunoSEQ multiplex PCR, and the TCRdb table lists in-frame clones only, not all of them. The data hold around 3,000 clones, with 82% observed a single time. For this clone: Its target is not known.

The chain recombines TRBV19 with TRBJ1-5, with D possibly TRBD1 on 6 matching bases. This receptor was taken from a human donor with juvenile idiopathic arthritis. The specimen sequenced was CD4+ T cells from synovial fluid. The CDR3 DNA is TGTGCCAGTACCGTAACAGGGAACAATCAGCCCCAGCATTTT. It specifies CASTVTGNNQPQHF.